A selection of T cell receptor beta chains follows, all from one sample in a study of blood T cell repertoires in COVID-19. Clones were sequenced by immunoSEQ multiplex PCR, and TCRdb holds only the in-frame ones, with some missing. Seen here are around 130,000 clones, about 83% observed once, and the top ten hold around 9%. Sequenced sample: peripheral blood. Source of these receptors: a man aged 25-45 years with COVID-19, enrolled during active disease. The CDR3 runs from the conserved cysteine through the conserved F or W. Fields, in order: CDR3 protein, CDR3 DNA, D gene, J gene, V gene, clone size, CDR3 length. The D gene is left open where the match is weak. Clone size appears in some rows only: once, few, many, or a class for an expanded clone.

CDR3: CATLPRRGIQETQYF
DNA: TGTGCCACCCTGCCGAGGAGAGGGATCCAAGAGACCCAGTACTTC
D: -
J: TRBJ2-5
V: TRBV28
size: -
length: 15

CDR3: CASRPLGSTDTQYF
DNA: TGTGCCAGCAGGCCACTAGGTAGCACAGATACGCAGTATTTT
D: -
J: TRBJ2-3
V: TRBV7-2
size: -
length: 14

CDR3: CASSEMGRKETQYF
DNA: TGTGCCAGCAGTGAAATGGGCAGGAAAGAGACCCAGTACTTC
D: -
J: TRBJ2-5
V: TRBV6-1
size: -
length: 14

CDR3: CASSSGTGMSYEQYF
DNA: TGTGCCAGCAGCTCCGGGACAGGTATGTCCTACGAGCAGTACTTC
D: TRBD1
J: TRBJ2-7
V: TRBV7-8
size: -
length: 15

CDR3: CASSLGQSTGELFF
DNA: TGTGCCAGCAGCCTAGGACAGTCCACCGGGGAGCTGTTTTTT
D: -
J: TRBJ2-2
V: TRBV3-1/TRBV3-2
size: -
length: 14

CDR3: CARSPVWGEGYNEQFF
DNA: TGTGCCAGAAGCCCCGTTTGGGGGGAGGGGTACAATGAGCAGTTCTTC
D: TRBD2
J: TRBJ2-1
V: TRBV5-3
size: -
length: 16

CDR3: CASSSLTGRTAGYTF
DNA: TGTGCCAGCAGTTCGCTGACAGGGAGAACGGCGGGCTACACCTTC
D: TRBD1
J: TRBJ1-2
V: TRBV6-5
size: few
length: 15

CDR3: CASSFGRTEQFF
DNA: TGTGCCAGCAGCTTTGGGCGTACTGAGCAGTTCTTC
D: -
J: TRBJ2-1
V: TRBV7-2
size: medium-sized
length: 12

CDR3: CASSRGQFSGNTIYF
DNA: TGTGCCAGCAGCCGTGGACAGTTTTCTGGAAACACCATATATTTT
D: -
J: TRBJ1-3
V: TRBV9
size: -
length: 15

CDR3: CASSLPGTGFYEQYF
DNA: TGTGCCAGCAGCCTCCCCGGGACAGGTTTCTACGAGCAGTACTTC
D: TRBD1
J: TRBJ2-7
V: TRBV14
size: -
length: 15

CDR3: CATPSCHRLGGKYF
DNA: TGTGCCACCCCCTCATGTCATCGTTTGGGAGGAAAGTACTTC
D: -
J: TRBJ2-7
V: TRBV24-1
size: -
length: 14

CDR3: CASSMSTGASYEQYF
DNA: TGTGCCAGTAGTATGTCTACAGGGGCTTCCTACGAGCAGTACTTC
D: TRBD1
J: TRBJ2-7
V: TRBV19
size: -
length: 15

CDR3: CAWSQGVNTEAFF
DNA: TGTGCCTGGAGCCAGGGGGTTAACACTGAAGCTTTCTTT
D: TRBD1
J: TRBJ1-1
V: TRBV30
size: once
length: 13

CDR3: CAWSGDVREQYF
DNA: TGTGCCTGGAGTGGCGACGTGAGGGAGCAGTACTTC
D: -
J: TRBJ2-7
V: TRBV30
size: -
length: 12

CDR3: CASTLTGPSGSQGQQYF
DNA: TGTGCCAGCACCCTTACCGGGCCGAGCGGATCCCAGGGGCAGCAGTACTTC
D: -
J: TRBJ2-7
V: TRBV7-6
size: -
length: 17

CDR3: CASSYNRGNEQFF
DNA: TGTGCCAGCAGTTACAACAGGGGTAATGAGCAGTTCTTC
D: TRBD1
J: TRBJ2-1
V: TRBV6-5
size: -
length: 13

CDR3: CASSPQAGGPYEQYF
DNA: TGTGCCAGCAGCCCCCAAGCGGGAGGCCCCTACGAGCAGTACTTC
D: TRBD2
J: TRBJ2-7
V: TRBV7-2
size: -
length: 15

CDR3: CASSVGSGRVYEQFF
DNA: TGTGCCAGCAGCGTAGGGAGCGGGAGAGTTTATGAGCAGTTCTTC
D: TRBD2
J: TRBJ2-1
V: TRBV9
size: once
length: 15

CDR3: CAWSVVLAETDTQYF
DNA: TGTGCCTGGAGTGTAGTCCTAGCGGAGACAGATACGCAGTATTTT
D: TRBD2
J: TRBJ2-3
V: TRBV30
size: -
length: 15

CDR3: CATSREGRENEKLFF
DNA: TGTGCCACCAGCAGAGAGGGCAGGGAAAATGAAAAACTGTTTTTT
D: -
J: TRBJ1-4
V: TRBV15
size: -
length: 15

CDR3: CARGNSYEQYF
DNA: TGTGCCAGGGGTAACAGTTACGAGCAGTACTTC
D: -
J: TRBJ2-7
V: TRBV30
size: -
length: 11

CDR3: CASSPSWVRDRDNQPQHF
DNA: TGCGCCAGCAGCCCTAGTTGGGTCCGGGACAGGGATAATCAGCCCCAGCATTTT
D: TRBD1
J: TRBJ1-5
V: TRBV4-3
size: medium-sized
length: 18

CDR3: CASSETSGGTDTQYF
DNA: TGTGCCAGCAGTGAGACTAGCGGGGGCACAGATACGCAGTATTTT
D: TRBD2
J: TRBJ2-3
V: TRBV6-4
size: few
length: 15

CDR3: CARSQGAATEAFF
DNA: TGTGCCAGATCGCAGGGGGCGGCCACTGAAGCTTTCTTT
D: TRBD1
J: TRBJ1-1
V: TRBV2
size: -
length: 13

CDR3: CASSLIVGQGTETQYF
DNA: TGTGCCAGTAGTCTCATTGTGGGACAGGGGACGGAGACCCAGTACTTC
D: TRBD1
J: TRBJ2-5
V: TRBV19
size: -
length: 16

CDR3: CASSIPGTGSYGYTF
DNA: TGTGCCAGTAGTATCCCCGGGACAGGGAGCTATGGCTACACCTTC
D: TRBD1
J: TRBJ1-2
V: TRBV19
size: -
length: 15

CDR3: CASSVGTTDEKLFF
DNA: TGTGCCAGCAGTGTAGGGACAACTGATGAAAAACTGTTTTTT
D: -
J: TRBJ1-4
V: TRBV25-1
size: -
length: 14

CDR3: CASTRTSGIYEQYF
DNA: TGTGCCAGCACCCGGACTAGCGGGATCTACGAGCAGTACTTC
D: TRBD2
J: TRBJ2-7
V: TRBV7-2
size: -
length: 14

CDR3: CSASALAEGVTQYF
DNA: TGCAGTGCTAGTGCACTAGCGGAGGGGGTTACGCAGTATTTT
D: TRBD2
J: TRBJ2-3
V: TRBV20-1
size: few
length: 14

CDR3: CASSLSAIGTGELFF
DNA: TGTGCCAGCAGCCTCAGCGCCATCGGTACCGGGGAGCTGTTTTTT
D: -
J: TRBJ2-2
V: TRBV4-2
size: -
length: 15

CDR3: CASSYNQGGYGYTF
DNA: TGTGCCAGCAGTTACAACCAGGGGGGCTATGGCTACACCTTC
D: TRBD1
J: TRBJ1-2
V: TRBV6-5
size: -
length: 14

CDR3: CASSLGPSGANVLTF
DNA: TGTGCCAGCAGCTTGGGGCCTTCTGGGGCCAACGTCCTGACTTTC
D: -
J: TRBJ2-6
V: TRBV5-6
size: -
length: 15

CDR3: CASSRGGKYTF
DNA: TGTGCCAGCAGTAGGGGGGGGAAGTACACCTTC
D: -
J: TRBJ1-2
V: TRBV12-3/TRBV12-4
size: -
length: 11

CDR3: CASSTYGEGYEQYF
DNA: TGTGCCAGTAGTACATATGGGGAGGGCTACGAGCAGTACTTC
D: TRBD2
J: TRBJ2-7
V: TRBV19
size: -
length: 14

CDR3: CASSRSGIAYEQYF
DNA: TGTGCCAGTAGTAGGTCAGGGATCGCCTACGAGCAGTACTTC
D: -
J: TRBJ2-7
V: TRBV19
size: -
length: 14

CDR3: CASSGQGGNEQYF
DNA: TGTGCCAGCAGCGGACAGGGGGGGAACGAGCAGTACTTC
D: TRBD1
J: TRBJ2-7
V: TRBV6-5
size: -
length: 13

CDR3: CASSRSGNNQPQHF
DNA: TGTGCCAGCAGCCGCTCGGGGAACAATCAGCCCCAGCATTTT
D: -
J: TRBJ1-5
V: TRBV14
size: -
length: 14

CDR3: CASSLRTGGAGYGYTF
DNA: TGTGCCAGCAGTTTAAGGACAGGGGGCGCCGGCTATGGCTACACCTTC
D: TRBD1
J: TRBJ1-2
V: TRBV28
size: -
length: 16

CDR3: CATSSHDRGGQYF
DNA: TGTGCCACCAGCAGCCACGACAGGGGCGGGCAGTACTTC
D: TRBD1
J: TRBJ2-7
V: TRBV15
size: -
length: 13

CDR3: CAMGTSGVYEQYF
DNA: TGTGCCATGGGGACTAGCGGCGTTTACGAGCAGTACTTC
D: TRBD2
J: TRBJ2-7
V: TRBV10-3
size: -
length: 13

CDR3: CATSRDRANQPQHF
DNA: TGTGCCACCAGCAGAGACAGGGCTAATCAGCCCCAGCATTTT
D: -
J: TRBJ1-5
V: TRBV15
size: -
length: 14

CDR3: CASSLVEQYF
DNA: TGTGCCAGCAGTTTAGTAGAGCAGTACTTC
D: -
J: TRBJ2-7
V: TRBV27
size: -
length: 10

CDR3: CASSVGTYTDTQYF
DNA: TGTGCCAGCAGCGTCGGGACATACACAGATACGCAGTATTTT
D: -
J: TRBJ2-3
V: TRBV7-9
size: -
length: 14

CDR3: CASSYVPTGQNEKLFF
DNA: TGTGCCAGCAGTTACGTGCCTACGGGACAGAATGAAAAACTGTTTTTT
D: TRBD1
J: TRBJ1-4
V: TRBV6-2/TRBV6-3
size: -
length: 16

CDR3: CASTPERGTGFGYTF
DNA: TGTGCCAGCACACCCGAACGCGGGACAGGGTTTGGCTACACCTTC
D: TRBD1
J: TRBJ1-2
V: TRBV2
size: -
length: 15

CDR3: CASSLSPPGGNEQFF
DNA: TGTGCCAGCAGTTTATCCCCTCCGGGGGGCAATGAGCAGTTCTTC
D: TRBD2
J: TRBJ2-1
V: TRBV28
size: -
length: 15

CDR3: CASSMLGDHGYTF
DNA: TGTGCCAGTAGTATGCTAGGGGATCATGGCTACACCTTC
D: -
J: TRBJ1-2
V: TRBV19
size: few
length: 13

CDR3: CASSLWDEDRGNTEAFF
DNA: TGTGCCAGCAGCTTATGGGACGAGGACAGGGGGAACACTGAAGCTTTCTTT
D: TRBD1
J: TRBJ1-1
V: TRBV11-2
size: -
length: 17

CDR3: CASSVLGLSYNEQFF
DNA: TGTGCCAGCAGCGTACTGGGACTATCGTACAATGAGCAGTTCTTC
D: TRBD2
J: TRBJ2-1
V: TRBV9
size: -
length: 15

CDR3: CASSRSDYSNQPQHF
DNA: TGTGCCAGTAGTAGATCAGATTATAGCAATCAGCCCCAGCATTTT
D: -
J: TRBJ1-5
V: TRBV19
size: -
length: 15

CDR3: CASSRQGLGSPLHF
DNA: TGCGCCAGCAGCCGACAGGGATTAGGGTCACCCCTCCACTTT
D: TRBD1
J: TRBJ1-6
V: TRBV23-1
size: -
length: 14

CDR3: CASSLTSYNNEQFF
DNA: TGTGCCAGCAGCTTGACTAGCTATAACAATGAGCAGTTCTTC
D: TRBD2
J: TRBJ2-1
V: TRBV7-3
size: -
length: 14

CDR3: CASSLQTGGTLTYEQYF
DNA: TGCGCCAGCAGCCTTCAAACGGGTGGGACACTTACCTACGAGCAGTACTTC
D: -
J: TRBJ2-7
V: TRBV4-1
size: many
length: 17

CDR3: CATRVSDQPQHF
DNA: TGTGCCACCAGGGTTTCGGATCAGCCCCAGCATTTT
D: -
J: TRBJ1-5
V: TRBV15
size: -
length: 12

CDR3: CASSDPYGGETQYF
DNA: TGTGCCAGCAGCGACCCGTATGGGGGGGAGACCCAGTACTTC
D: -
J: TRBJ2-5
V: TRBV6-2/TRBV6-3
size: -
length: 14

CDR3: CASSQSGGYTF
DNA: TGTGCCAGCAGTCAGAGCGGGGGCTACACCTTC
D: -
J: TRBJ1-2
V: TRBV5-8
size: once
length: 11

CDR3: CASSLTSGIYEQFF
DNA: TGTGCCAGCAGTCTAACTAGCGGGATCTATGAGCAGTTCTTC
D: TRBD2
J: TRBJ2-1
V: TRBV9
size: -
length: 14